Sequencing of this T cell receptor (beta chain) was carried out in a study of blood T cell repertoires in COVID-19. This CDR3 is 14 amino acids long. Trimming shortened V by 5 bases and J by 4 bases, and 11 bases separated the two germline ends. The germline V gene has CDR1 SGHTA and CDR2 FQGTGA. In the original processing: Estimation of nucleated cell counts relied on the amplification of reference gene primers. Clones were read by immunoSEQ multiplex PCR, and TCRdb kept only the in-frame ones, dropping some. That table gives V, J and clone size, and the DNA gave D and trimming. Of tens of thousands of clones listed, roughly four fifths are singletons.

The chain is built from TRBV7-3 and TRBJ2-2, with D uncertain. The sequence came from a man aged 65-85 years with COVID-19, enrolled during active disease. Input material: peripheral blood. CDR3 DNA: TGTGCCAGCAGCCCCACACTATCCACCGGGGAGCTGTTTTTT. The encoded protein is CASSPTLSTGELFF.